This section outlines one T cell receptor beta chain sequence together with its context. Its antigen remains unidentified. Base qualities are missing; no much larger clone stands one base away. This record belongs to a study of blood T cell repertoires in COVID-19 (TCRdb year 2020). Study-level background: The collaborator samples originated in the United States, Italy and Spain and spanned the acute and convalescent phases of COVID-19. The prospective study material was composed of cDNA or gDNA derived from T cells, B-cell-depleted T cells, or PBMCs. Deeply sampled blood TCRbeta repertoires from subjects exposed to, actively infected with, or recovered from COVID-19 were included in the dataset. The repertoires were released in a freely available public database intended as a resource for research on the immune response to SARS-CoV-2. The samples were drawn from the first 160 participants of the ongoing ImmuneRACE study and from 1,200 or so subjects provided by 6 global collaborators. Sample metadata almost always included a de-identified subject ID, COVID-19 status, age in years and sex. Where HLA class I and class II types were available, the types were taken from metadata supplied by the sample provider, not from assay-based typing.

Whole blood was collected in K2EDTA tubes by collaborating institutions according to the institutions' own protocols. For TCRbeta analysis, collaborators shipped samples as frozen whole blood, isolated PBMCs, or DNA extracted from either of those sample types. TCRbeta CDR3 regions were amplified from genomic DNA using the immunoSEQ Assay, a bias-controlled multiplex PCR. Under the source paper's analysis protocol: The number of nucleated cells in each sample was estimated by amplification of reference gene primers within the assay. To quantify the absolute abundance of each unique TCRbeta CDR3 rearrangement, sequence reads were collapsed and filtered. Productive Simpson clonality was computed per sample as the square root of Simpson's diversity index over productive rearrangements. The clones in this table, taken by TCRdb from immuneACCESS, are in-frame only. Not every clone is retained; where verified, under half of the shortfall comes from an unresolved V gene, and the cause of the rest is unknown. The V and J calls and clone size come from that table; D and trimming were worked out from the DNA. Across this sample there are more than 250,000 clones, with around nine tenths seen only once. 1% of the sample is in the top ten clones.

General conclusions and limits of the study: How much clinical and demographic metadata was included differed by source and by participant, and the metadata was provided uncurated.

V is reduced by 5 bases and J by 1 base, leaving a spacing of 22 bases between them. The CDR1 and CDR2 encoded by the germline V gene are KGHDR and SFDVKD. There are 18 amino acids in the CDR3, from cysteine to phenylalanine inclusive. The sequence is cut down to CDR3 DNA, 54 bases in frame from base 1. The V and J segments used are TRBV24-1 and TRBJ2-5, with a tentative D gene TRBD2 over 7 matching bases. The receptor comes from a man aged 50 or older with active or convalescent COVID-19. The source material was peripheral blood. The CDR3 reads as follows: CATSVPGGGLVSQETQYF. The DNA sequence is TGTGCCACCAGTGTCCCTGGGGGGGGCCTGGTATCCCAAGAGACCCAGTACTTC.